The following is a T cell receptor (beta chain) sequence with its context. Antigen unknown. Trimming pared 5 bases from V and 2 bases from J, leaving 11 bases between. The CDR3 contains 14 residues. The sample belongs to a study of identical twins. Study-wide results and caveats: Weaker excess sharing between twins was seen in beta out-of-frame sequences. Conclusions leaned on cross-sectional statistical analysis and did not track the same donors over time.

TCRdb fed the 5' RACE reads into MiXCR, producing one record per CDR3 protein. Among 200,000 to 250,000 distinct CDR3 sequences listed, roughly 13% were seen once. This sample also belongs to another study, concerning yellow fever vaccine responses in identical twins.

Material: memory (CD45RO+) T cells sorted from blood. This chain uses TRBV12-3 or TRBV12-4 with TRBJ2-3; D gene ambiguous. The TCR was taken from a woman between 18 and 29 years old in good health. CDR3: CASSPGFDTDTQYF. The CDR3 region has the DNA TGTGCCAGCAGTCCCGGGTTCGACACAGATACGCAGTATTTT.